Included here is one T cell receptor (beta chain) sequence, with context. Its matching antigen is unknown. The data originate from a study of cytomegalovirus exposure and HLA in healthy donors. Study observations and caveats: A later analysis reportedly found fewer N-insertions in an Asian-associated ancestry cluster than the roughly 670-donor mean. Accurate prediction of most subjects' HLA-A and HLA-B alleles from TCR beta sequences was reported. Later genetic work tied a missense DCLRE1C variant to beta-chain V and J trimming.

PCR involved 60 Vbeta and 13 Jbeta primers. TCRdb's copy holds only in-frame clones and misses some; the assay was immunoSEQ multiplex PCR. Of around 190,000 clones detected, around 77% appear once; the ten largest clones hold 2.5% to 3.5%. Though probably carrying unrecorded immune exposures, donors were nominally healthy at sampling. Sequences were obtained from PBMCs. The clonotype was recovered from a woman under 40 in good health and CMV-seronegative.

The CDR3 here is CASSYSTGYNSPLHF. DNA for the CDR3: TGTGCCAGCAGTTACTCTACAGGGTATAATTCACCCCTCCACTTT. The rearrangement joins TRBV6-5 to TRBJ1-6, with a weak D call TRBD1 (6 bases). V was clipped by 0 bases and J by 4 bases, with 7 bases between them. CDR1 is MNHEY, CDR2 SVGAGI, per germline. CDR3 size: 15 residues.